This entry lists 18 T cell receptor beta chains sequenced from one sample in a study of Ad26.COV2.S vaccination and SARS-CoV-2 variants. Treatment reported: over 15 received Ad26.COV2.S at low or high dose, single or two shots; about 5 received placebo; per-sample allocation not given. Repertoires come from day 63 after the first vaccine or placebo injection. The repertoire was sequenced with immunoSEQ multiplex PCR; TCRdb's copy has only in-frame clones and lacks some. The sample includes about 350,000 clones, 86% of them seen just once. The sample consisted of peripheral blood, taken in a trial of Ad26.COV2.S vaccine versus placebo. Receptors originate from a person between 18 and 59 years old who received the Ad26.COV2.S COVID-19 vaccine or a placebo.

The V gene is TRBV19, the J gene TRBJ1-5, with a weak D call TRBD1 (6 bases). Trimming left V 4 bases short and J 4 bases short, with 11 bases between. Germline CDR1 reads LNHDA; CDR2 reads SQIVND (reference sequence). The CDR3 extends over 14 amino acids. In DNA form, the CDR3 reads TGTGCCAGTAGTAGGACAGAGATGAATCAGCCCCAGCATTTT. It yields the protein CASSRTEMNQPQHF.

This chain joins TRBV10-3 and TRBJ1-2; D gene uncertain. The CDR3 runs 13 residues. V was cut by 4 bases and J by 3 bases, with 9 bases left in between. Germline V gene lookup returns CDR1 ENHRY and CDR2 SYGVKD. The CDR3 is CAISASLDYGYTF. The CDR3 bases are TGTGCCATCAGTGCCTCGCTCGACTATGGCTACACCTTC.

The chain recombines TRBV7-9 with TRBJ2-3, with a tentative D call TRBD1 (5 bases). The CDR3 is made up of 12 amino acids. With 5 bases removed from V and 11 bases from J, the gap between germline ends came to 14 bases. The germline V gene encodes CDR1 SEHNR and CDR2 FQNEAQ (reference sequence). The CDR3 sequence is CASSPQGRKQYF. As DNA, the CDR3 is TGTGCCAGCAGCCCCCAGGGAAGGAAGCAGTATTTT.

The V call is TRBV6-5, the J call TRBJ2-7; a possible D gene is TRBD2 (6 bases). V dropped 5 bases and J dropped 1 base, with 15 bases sitting between them. Germline assignment: CDR1 MNHEY and CDR2 SVGAGI. This CDR3 is 15 amino acids long. CDR3 protein: CASSHTSGTSYEQYF. The CDR3 DNA is TGTGCCAGCAGTCACACCTCAGGGACTTCCTACGAGCAGTACTTC.

This clone occurred once. This rearrangement joins TRBV7-9 to TRBJ1-4; D is undetermined. Trimming took off 1 base at V and 0 bases at J, with 9 bases between the two ends. This CDR3 is 16 amino acids long. CDR1 and CDR2 from the germline V gene are SEHNR and FQNEAQ (reference sequence). CDR3 nucleotides: TGTGCCAGCAGCTTAGGAGCGCTTCCAACTAATGAAAAACTGTTTTTT. Its protein product is CASSLGALPTNEKLFF.

V is TRBV28 and J is TRBJ1-5; no reliable D call. V was shortened by 11 bases and J by 4 bases, with 9 bases between the two germline ends. The CDR3 is made up of 11 amino acids. Germline V lookup: CDR1 MDHEN, CDR2 SYDVKM. CDR3 loop: CAAGLNQPQHF. The DNA for the CDR3 is TGTGCCGCCGGTTTAAATCAGCCCCAGCATTTT.

The chain couples TRBV4-3 to TRBJ2-7; D ambiguous. V was clipped by 1 base and J by 2 bases, with 12 bases between them. The CDR3 is made up of 15 amino acids. CDR1 and CDR2 (germline): LGHNA, YSLEER. The CDR3 here is CASSQAYSRTYEQYF. CDR3 coding DNA: TGCGCCAGCAGCCAAGCCTATTCCCGAACCTACGAGCAGTACTTC.

The chain combines TRBV3-1 (or the pseudogene TRBV3-2) with TRBJ2-3; D is perhaps TRBD2 (6 bases). This CDR3 is 14 amino acids long. V was shortened by 2 bases and J by 6 bases, with 12 bases between the two germline ends. Germline values: CDR1 LGHDT, CDR2 YNNKEL (reference sequence). Here the CDR3 reads CASSQPGGVDTQYF. CDR3 bases: TGTGCCAGCAGCCAACCCGGGGGTGTTGATACGCAGTATTTT.

This chain links TRBV5-4 with TRBJ2-4, with D possibly matching TRBD2 (6 bases). V lost 4 bases, J lost 8 bases, and 16 bases lay in between. The V gene's germline CDR1 is SGHNT and CDR2 YYREEE (reference sequence). The CDR3 is 14 amino acids. CDR3 protein: CASSGGAGRDIQYF. CDR3 in DNA: TGTGCCAGCAGCGGCGGGGCAGGGCGGGACATTCAGTACTTC.

V is TRBV28 and J is TRBJ2-1; a weak D match, TRBD1 (5 bases). CDR1 is MDHEN, CDR2 SYDVKM, per germline. CDR3 length: 16 residues. V was clipped by 5 bases and J by 2 bases, with 16 bases between them. The CDR3 nucleotides are TGTGCCAGCAGTCCCAAGGGGTATATCGCCTACAATGAGCAGTTCTTC. Protein product: CASSPKGYIAYNEQFF.

This rearrangement joins TRBV4-1 to TRBJ2-7; TRBD1 matches at 8 bases. The CDR3 loop spans 16 amino acids. J gave up 0 bases and V 4 bases, and 8 bases lay outside the gene matches. The germline V gene has CDR1 MGHRA and CDR2 YSYEKL. CDR3 residues: CASSPGQGPSSYEQYF. CDR3 in DNA: TGCGCCAGCAGCCCCGGACAGGGTCCTAGCTCCTACGAGCAGTACTTC.

The chain carries TRBV19 and TRBJ2-7, with 9 nucleotides matching TRBD2. Germline-derived CDR1 and CDR2 are LNHDA and SQIVND (reference sequence). V dropped 4 bases and J dropped 1; count of bases not matched to a gene: 2. CDR3 size: 14 residues. Here the CDR3 reads CASSTTSGSYEQYF. In DNA, the CDR3 is TGTGCCAGTAGTACAACTAGCGGGTCCTACGAGCAGTACTTC. The full variable domain, in which reference TRBV19 and TRBJ2-7 provide the parts outside the CDR3, is DGGITQSPKYLFRKEGQNVTLSCEQNLNHDAMYWYRQDPGQGLRLIYYSQIVNDFQKGDIAEGYSVSREKKESFPLTVTSAQKNPTAFYLCASSTTSGSYEQYFGPGTRLTVT.

The rearrangement joins TRBV7-9 to TRBJ1-4; D is perhaps TRBD1 (5 bases). CDR1 is SEHNR and CDR2 is FQNEAQ in the germline V gene (reference sequence). This CDR3 has 15 amino acids. V lost 3 bases and J lost 7, with 15 bases in between. The CDR3 DNA reads as TGTGCCAGCAGCTTGGGGTCGACGAGGGGTGAAAAACTGTTTTTT. Translated, it gives CASSLGSTRGEKLFF.

This clone was seen just once. This chain uses TRBV27 with TRBJ1-6; a possible D gene is TRBD1 (6 bases). This CDR3 spans 14 amino acids. Trimming cost V 7 bases and J 9 bases, with 16 bases left between them. Germline-derived CDR1 and CDR2 are MNHEY and SMNVEV (reference sequence). The CDR3 coding sequence is TGTGCCAGCACGAAAGGACAGCTCGGTTCACCCCTCCACTTT. Its protein is CASTKGQLGSPLHF.

This rearrangement joins TRBV4-1 to TRBJ1-4; 9 nucleotides agree with TRBD1. CDR3 length equals 17 residues. Germline V gives CDR1 MGHRA, CDR2 YSYEKL. The ends lost 5 bases at V and 4 bases at J; junction bases unmatched: 11. The DNA of the CDR3 is TGCGCCAGCAGCAGTCCGGGACAGGGAGGGTATAATGAAAAACTGTTTTTT. Amino acids: CASSSPGQGGYNEKLFF.

V usage is TRBV19 and J usage is TRBJ2-5; D perhaps matches TRBD1 (6 bases). CDR1 and CDR2 (germline): LNHDA, SQIVND (reference sequence). This CDR3 contains 14 residues. V dropped 6 bases and J dropped 2 bases, with 13 bases sitting between them. The CDR3 DNA reads TGTGCCAGTAGCAGACAGGCTTCGCAAGAGACCCAGTACTTC. Protein product: CASSRQASQETQYF.

Remarks on this clone: This CDR3 is also generated by other DNA sequences in the sample. The rearrangement links TRBV2 to TRBJ1-3, with D maybe TRBD1 (5 bases). This CDR3 is built from 16 residues. Trimming took off 0 bases at V and 0 bases at J, with 9 bases between the two ends. From germline, CDR1 is SNHLY and CDR2 FYNNEI. The CDR3 nucleotides are TGTGCCAGCAGTGAAGCGCATGGGGGCTCTGGAAACACCATATATTTT. Protein sequence: CASSEAHGGSGNTIYF.

The chain joins TRBV6-2 or TRBV6-3 to TRBJ2-7; 9 nucleotides align to TRBD1. The V gene end was trimmed by 6 bases and the J gene end by 3 bases; junction bases not matched to a gene: 12. Looked up from germline, CDR1 is MNHEY and CDR2 is SVGEGT. The CDR3 extends over 16 amino acids. The CDR3 spells CASSPGGQGANYEQYF. The DNA for the CDR3 is TGTGCCAGCAGCCCGGGGGGACAGGGAGCGAACTACGAGCAGTACTTC.